Listed below are T cell receptor beta chains from one sample, sequenced in a study of blood T cell repertoires in COVID-19. Clones were read by immunoSEQ multiplex PCR, and TCRdb kept only the in-frame ones, dropping some. Of about 250,000 clones listed, about 85% are singletons. The sequencing input was peripheral blood. The source is a man aged 18 to 29 with active or convalescent COVID-19. The CDR3 runs from the conserved cysteine through the conserved F or W. Fields, in order: CDR3 protein, V gene, J gene, CDR3 length.

CDR3aa: CASSYVGKGESEKLFF; v_gene: TRBV6-5; j_gene: TRBJ1-4; len: 16
CDR3aa: CASRTFGENYGYTF; v_gene: TRBV27; j_gene: TRBJ1-2; len: 14
CDR3aa: CASSPEEPTYNSPLHF; v_gene: TRBV18; j_gene: TRBJ1-6; len: 16
CDR3aa: CASSLSGTGGGYTF; v_gene: TRBV5-1; j_gene: TRBJ1-2; len: 14
CDR3aa: CASSQGNSNQPQHF; v_gene: TRBV18; j_gene: TRBJ1-5; len: 14
CDR3aa: CASSRIQPGQTYEQYF; v_gene: TRBV4-3; j_gene: TRBJ2-7; len: 16
CDR3aa: CASSPGQHTDTQYF; v_gene: TRBV7-3; j_gene: TRBJ2-3; len: 14
CDR3aa: CASSARRGVERYTGELFF; v_gene: TRBV9; j_gene: TRBJ2-2; len: 18
CDR3aa: CASSEYPYSNQPQHF; v_gene: TRBV10-2; j_gene: TRBJ1-5; len: 15
CDR3aa: CASSQILTANNSPLHF; v_gene: TRBV3-1/TRBV3-2; j_gene: TRBJ1-6; len: 16
CDR3aa: CASSLNSYTDTQYF; v_gene: TRBV7-7; j_gene: TRBJ2-3; len: 14
CDR3aa: CASSPQSGVGSPLHF; v_gene: TRBV7-2; j_gene: TRBJ1-6; len: 15
CDR3aa: CASSQEWGTGYNEQFF; v_gene: TRBV4-3; j_gene: TRBJ2-1; len: 16
CDR3aa: CASSLQGAQETQYF; v_gene: TRBV13; j_gene: TRBJ2-5; len: 14
CDR3aa: CAAPRGLSTDTQYF; v_gene: TRBV7-9; j_gene: TRBJ2-3; len: 14
CDR3aa: CASSFRPPDKFNTEAFF; v_gene: TRBV7-2; j_gene: TRBJ1-1; len: 17
CDR3aa: CASSATGDKNIQYF; v_gene: TRBV5-6; j_gene: TRBJ2-4; len: 14
CDR3aa: CASSPVRGTGELFF; v_gene: TRBV11-1; j_gene: TRBJ2-2; len: 14
CDR3aa: CASSQGQLNTEAFF; v_gene: TRBV18; j_gene: TRBJ1-1; len: 14
CDR3aa: CASSGTSGRALREQYF; v_gene: TRBV28; j_gene: TRBJ2-7; len: 16
CDR3aa: CASSLAPRGRPDTQYF; v_gene: TRBV5-1; j_gene: TRBJ2-3; len: 16
CDR3aa: CASSLELRTGKTQPQHF; v_gene: TRBV7-9; j_gene: TRBJ1-5; len: 17
CDR3aa: CASSFLMTLSSYNSPLHF; v_gene: TRBV7-8; j_gene: TRBJ1-6; len: 18
CDR3aa: CASSLRGVPNYGYTF; v_gene: TRBV5-4; j_gene: TRBJ1-2; len: 15
CDR3aa: CASSSRLAGTQYF; v_gene: TRBV7-3; j_gene: TRBJ2-3; len: 13
CDR3aa: CASTRGQLDQETQYF; v_gene: TRBV11-2; j_gene: TRBJ2-5; len: 15
CDR3aa: CASSVAPTSFGGQPQHF; v_gene: TRBV2; j_gene: TRBJ1-5; len: 17
CDR3aa: CASSFWTGGTEAFF; v_gene: TRBV11-2; j_gene: TRBJ1-1; len: 14
CDR3aa: CSVVWTGGAGTEAFF; v_gene: TRBV29-1; j_gene: TRBJ1-1; len: 15
CDR3aa: CASSFLGGQETQYF; v_gene: TRBV7-3; j_gene: TRBJ2-5; len: 14
CDR3aa: CASSLGPFSGYTF; v_gene: TRBV12-3/TRBV12-4; j_gene: TRBJ1-2; len: 13
CDR3aa: CASSLRGQNTDTQYF; v_gene: TRBV7-3; j_gene: TRBJ2-3; len: 15
CDR3aa: CASSYQRALGGRYEQYF; v_gene: TRBV27; j_gene: TRBJ2-7; len: 17
CDR3aa: CASSLGPPGQGLPYTF; v_gene: TRBV7-9; j_gene: TRBJ1-2; len: 16
CDR3aa: CAISEGGSNQPQHF; v_gene: TRBV10-3; j_gene: TRBJ1-5; len: 14
CDR3aa: CASRQDRLTDTQYF; v_gene: TRBV2; j_gene: TRBJ2-3; len: 14
CDR3aa: CASKKQGESTEAFF; v_gene: TRBV7-2; j_gene: TRBJ1-1; len: 14
CDR3aa: CASSWGLNQPQHF; v_gene: TRBV6-2/TRBV6-3; j_gene: TRBJ1-5; len: 13
CDR3aa: CASSGRLAGHQETQYF; v_gene: TRBV9; j_gene: TRBJ2-5; len: 16
CDR3aa: CASSAHDYLTQYF; v_gene: TRBV9; j_gene: TRBJ2-3; len: 13
CDR3aa: CSVEGGQGMLLGYTF; v_gene: TRBV29-1; j_gene: TRBJ1-2; len: 15
CDR3aa: CASSLAGVTNEKLFF; v_gene: TRBV7-8; j_gene: TRBJ1-4; len: 15
CDR3aa: CASSLRLEGALLFF; v_gene: TRBV7-2; j_gene: TRBJ2-2; len: 14
CDR3aa: CASNPSGTGGGNTIYF; v_gene: TRBV5-1; j_gene: TRBJ1-3; len: 16
CDR3aa: CASSLVGGGEQFF; v_gene: TRBV11-2; j_gene: TRBJ2-1; len: 13
CDR3aa: CASSARPGQGFSQPQHF; v_gene: TRBV6-1; j_gene: TRBJ1-5; len: 17
CDR3aa: CASSPGTSTETQYF; v_gene: TRBV5-4; j_gene: TRBJ2-5; len: 14
CDR3aa: CASMFQGGYEQYF; v_gene: TRBV19; j_gene: TRBJ2-7; len: 13
CDR3aa: CASSPRGSSGTYEQYF; v_gene: TRBV4-1; j_gene: TRBJ2-7; len: 16
CDR3aa: CASSYGQGTDTQYF; v_gene: TRBV5-5; j_gene: TRBJ2-3; len: 14
CDR3aa: CASSRMGGPETQYF; v_gene: TRBV7-9; j_gene: TRBJ2-5; len: 14
CDR3aa: CASRLSRQGYNEQFF; v_gene: TRBV27; j_gene: TRBJ2-1; len: 15
CDR3aa: CASSFLTGLSGELFF; v_gene: TRBV28; j_gene: TRBJ2-2; len: 15
CDR3aa: CASSSGGSYNEQFF; v_gene: TRBV7-6; j_gene: TRBJ2-1; len: 14
CDR3aa: CASSLDRVGDTQYF; v_gene: TRBV7-3; j_gene: TRBJ2-3; len: 14